These 10 T cell receptor beta chains originate from one sample sequenced in a study of cytomegalovirus exposure and HLA in healthy donors (dated by TCRdb to 2017 to 2019). The library was obtained by the immunoSEQ multiplex PCR assay. The multiplex PCR relied on a mix of 60 forward primers for TCR Vbeta segments and 13 reverse primers for TCR Jbeta segments. Not all clones reach the TCRdb copy of this immuneACCESS table, which keeps in-frame sequences only. Checked studies attribute under half of the gap to unresolved V genes and leave the rest unexplained. The sample contains 60,000 to 85,000 clones, about four fifths of them found a single time. Less than 2% of the sample belongs to the ten largest clones. The source material was PBMCs. All receptors derive from a man aged 35-49 years in good health and CMV-seronegative.

The rearrangement joins TRBV2 to TRBJ2-7, with TRBD1 identical over 7 bases. Germline CDR1 SNHLY, CDR2 FYNNEI. The CDR3 is 14 amino acids. Trimming at V came to 5 bases and at J to 0 bases, leaving 4 bases not matched to a gene. Written as DNA, the CDR3 is TGTGCCAGCAGTATACAGGGGACCTCCTACGAGCAGTACTTC. Protein: CASSIQGTSYEQYF.

This chain links TRBV20-1 with TRBJ1-2; tentatively, D is TRBD1 (6 bases). This CDR3 is built from 11 residues. Germline V CDR1 and CDR2: DFQATT, SNEGSKA (reference sequence). Trimming shortened V by 5 bases and J by 8 bases, and 12 bases separated the two germline ends. The CDR3 DNA is TGCAGTGCTGACGGGACAATGGGCTACACCTTC. Protein sequence: CSADGTMGYTF.

This clone occurred once. The chain uses TRBV21-1 and TRBJ2-5; TRBD1, the table's D call, was not compared with the DNA. TRBV21-1 is described as a pseudogene. The CDR3 runs to 17 residues. This CDR3 reads CASNYAGTGGMEETQYF. The CDR3 nucleotides are TGTGCCAGCAATTACGCCGGGACAGGGGGGATGGAGGAGACCCAGTACTTC.

The chain uses TRBV4-1 and TRBJ2-1; D unclear. Trimming left V 4 bases short and J 6 bases short, with 7 bases between. CDR3 length: 12 residues. Looked up from germline, CDR1 is MGHRA and CDR2 is YSYEKL. The CDR3 nucleotides read TGCGCCAGCAGCCCACTTGCCAATGAGCAGTTCTTC. This translates into CASSPLANEQFF.

The rearrangement links TRBV7-8 to TRBJ2-7, with D possibly being TRBD1 (6 bases). This CDR3 has 14 residues. The germline V gene encodes CDR1 SGHVS and CDR2 FQNEAQ. V was pared by 2 bases and J by 4 bases, with 12 bases between. CDR3 sequence (DNA): TGTGCCAGCAGCTTATTGGACAGTACTTACGAGCAGTACTTC. Translation: CASSLLDSTYEQYF.

In its sample, this clone was seen once. The chain carries TRBV18 and TRBJ1-5; unclear D gene. The CDR3 is 15 residues long. V shed 2 bases and J shed 1 base, with 9 bases lying between them. Germline lookup yields CDR1 KGHSH and CDR2 LQKENI. CDR3 coding DNA: TGTGCCAGCTCACCAACAGAATCAAGCAATCAGCCCCAGCATTTT. It translates to CASSPTESSNQPQHF.

This clone has just a few counts. The V gene is TRBV2, the J gene TRBJ1-1; possible D gene TRBD1, 5 bases. The CDR3 spans 12 residues. The germline V gene encodes CDR1 SNHLY and CDR2 FYNNEI. Between the trimmed V and J ends, which lost 6 bases and 6 bases, there was a span of 11 bases. CDR3 residues: CASREGPAEAFF. CDR3 DNA: TGTGCCAGCAGGGAGGGACCGGCTGAAGCTTTCTTT. The whole variable domain, remainder taken from reference TRBV2 and TRBJ1-1, is EPEVTQTPSHQVTQMGQEVILRCVPISNHLYFYWYRQILGQKVEFLVSFYNNEISEKSEIFDDQFSVERPDGSNFTLKIRSTKLEDSAMYFCASREGPAEAFFGQGTRLTVV.

The genes are TRBV30 and TRBJ2-7; 12 bases align to TRBD2. The CDR3 totals 16 residues. V shed 2 bases and J 3 bases; nucleotides not matched to a gene: 8. Looked up from germline, CDR1 is GTSNPN and CDR2 is SVGIG (reference sequence). The CDR3 reads CAWSNPQTSGSYEQYF. In DNA, the CDR3 is TGTGCCTGGAGTAACCCTCAGACTAGCGGGAGCTACGAGCAGTACTTC.

This chain connects TRBV19 to TRBJ2-1; no clear D gene. The CDR3 loop spans 14 amino acids. Germline CDR1 LNHDA, CDR2 SQIVND (reference sequence). Trimming cost V 7 bases and J 3 bases, with 13 bases left between them. The CDR3 here is CASTRDAVYNEQFF. The CDR3 nucleotides read TGTGCCAGTACGCGTGACGCGGTCTACAATGAGCAGTTCTTC.

The chain joins TRBV5-1 to TRBJ2-3, with 8 bases identical to TRBD2. Germline CDR1 and CDR2: SGHRS and YFSETQ. V shed 2 bases and J 2 bases; nucleotides not matched to a gene: 13. CDR3 size: 18 residues. The CDR3 protein is CASSLASPAGEYTDTQYF. In nucleotides, the CDR3 is TGCGCCAGCAGCTTAGCATCTCCAGCGGGAGAGTACACAGATACGCAGTATTTT.